A single T cell receptor (beta chain) is shown here with its context. These data are taken from a study of shared clonotypes between healthy human individuals. V was pared by 6 bases and J by 11 bases, with 20 bases between. The CDR3 runs to 13 residues. Germline loops: CDR1 MNHEY, CDR2 SVGAGI. The method was immunoSEQ multiplex PCR; TCRdb's version includes in-frame clones alone and lacks a portion of them. The table shows some 1 million clones, with under 80% occurring only once. The origin of this receptor is a young man in good health. The sequencing sample was made of memory CD4+ T cells sorted from blood. Subset here: CD45RA-negative fraction. This sequence joins TRBV6-5 and TRBJ2-7; perhaps TRBD1 as D (6 bases). The CDR3 coding sequence is TGTGCCAGCAGAAATGGACAGTTCCTCGGGGAGTACTTC. It codes for CASRNGQFLGEYF.